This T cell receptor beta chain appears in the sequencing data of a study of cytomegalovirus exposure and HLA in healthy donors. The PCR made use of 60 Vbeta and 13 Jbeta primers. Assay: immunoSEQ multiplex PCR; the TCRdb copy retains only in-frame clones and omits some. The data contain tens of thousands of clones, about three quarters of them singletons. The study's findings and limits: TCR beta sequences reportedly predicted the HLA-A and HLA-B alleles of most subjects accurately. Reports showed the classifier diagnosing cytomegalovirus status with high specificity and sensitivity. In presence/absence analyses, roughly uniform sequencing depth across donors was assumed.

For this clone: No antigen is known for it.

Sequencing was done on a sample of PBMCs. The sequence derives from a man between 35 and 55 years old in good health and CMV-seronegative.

In DNA form, the CDR3 reads TGTGCCAGCAGCGTAGGACGGACAGACGGAAACACCATATATTTT. Translating it yields CASSVGRTDGNTIYF. The chain employs TRBV9 and TRBJ1-3, with D possibly matching TRBD1 (6 bases). V shed 0 bases and J shed 4 bases, with 11 bases lying between them. This CDR3 contains 15 residues. The germline CDR1 and CDR2 sequences are SGDLS and YYNGEE.